A selection of T cell receptor beta chains follows, all from one sample in a study of a mutant IDH1 vaccine in newly diagnosed glioma. Assay used: immunoSEQ multiplex PCR; TCRdb lists only in-frame clones, some missing. The sample consists of tens of thousands of clones, more than 85% of them appearing once. The source was PBMCs, collected from a glioma patient treated with radiotherapy, temozolomide or both. These receptor sequences come from a man aged 45-65 years with glioma. Both conserved end residues are part of each CDR3. The D gene is left open where the match is weak.

d_call,j_call,v_call,cdr3_aa
-,TRBJ1-2,TRBV5-4,CASSLGGSYGYTF
TRBD1,TRBJ2-7,TRBV4-1,CASSQAAGTGHVEQYF
-,TRBJ2-1,TRBV25-1,CASSESEQFF
TRBD2,TRBJ2-3,TRBV18,CASSPSGGSSTDTQYF
-,TRBJ1-6,TRBV6-1,CASSDSQGRGSPLHF
TRBD2,TRBJ2-5,TRBV9,CASSGVRGGETQYF
-,TRBJ1-2,TRBV6-5,CASSRLGTGYGYTF
-,TRBJ2-2,TRBV28,CASSLGIEAGELFF
TRBD1,TRBJ2-7,TRBV7-9,CASSLGGTGITYEQYF
-,TRBJ1-6,TRBV7-2,CASSFGSSNSPLHF
-,TRBJ1-5,TRBV18,CASSPDRIRQPQHF
-,TRBJ2-5,TRBV5-1,CASSQGRYSETQYF
-,TRBJ2-4,TRBV27,CASGDFKNIQYF
-,TRBJ2-1,TRBV4-2,CASRSDGNEQFF